These 2 T cell receptor beta chains were sequenced from one sample in a study of T cell responses to AZD1222 COVID-19 vaccine. The repertoire was sequenced with immunoSEQ multiplex PCR; TCRdb's copy has only in-frame clones and lacks some. Among about 68,000 clones, 75% to 90% were seen once, and the ten largest hold more than 2%. The sequencing used peripheral blood, collected on day 0 of AZD1222 vaccination. All receptors come from an adult in good health.

V gene TRBV28 combines with J gene TRBJ1-4; D unresolved. Germline V gives CDR1 MDHEN, CDR2 SYDVKM. The CDR3 consists of 14 residues. V gave up 4 bases and J gave up 6 bases, with 12 bases separating them. In DNA form, the CDR3 reads TGTGCCAGCAGTTCACCACCTCCATATGAAAAACTGTTTTTT. Its translation is CASSSPPPYEKLFF.

The chain recombines TRBV6-1 with TRBJ1-5; the D is unclear. Trimming cost V 3 bases and J 7 bases, with 13 bases left between them. CDR1 is MNHNS, CDR2 SASEGT, per germline. The CDR3 runs to 14 residues. The CDR3 DNA reads TGTGCCAGCAGTGAGGGGAACAAGATCCAGCCCCAGCATTTT. Its protein is CASSEGNKIQPQHF.